The clone carrying this TCR beta chain was detected many times. Arm-PCR of CDR3 regions and iRepertoire HTBI primers were the basis on which TCR beta libraries were built. TCRdb reprocessed the multiplex PCR reads with MiXCR, giving one entry per CDR3 protein. The repertoire holds some 350,000 distinct CDR3 sequences, with 15% to 20% as singletons. Germline assignment: CDR1 LGHNT and CDR2 FRNRAP. Trimming pared 6 bases from V and 6 bases from J, leaving 12 bases between. This CDR3 spans 12 amino acids. This sample stems from a study of regulatory T cells in long-lasting Graves disease. Stated time point: newly diagnosed GD, antithyroid drugs for less than 3 months. PBMC RNA served as the TCR library source. The same specimen was also included in a second study, on T cells in Graves' hyperthyroidism and ophthalmopathy. This second study notes: The study based diagnoses on clinical symptoms, serum thyroxine and TRAb, thyroid ultrasound and orbital computed tomography. First-round RT-PCR targeting the TCR CDR3 was performed with the HTBI primer set.

Sequenced material: peripheral blood mononuclear cells (PBMCs), taken at new diagnosis, from a patient treated with antithyroid drugs. This sequence was found in a woman younger than 30 with Graves disease. The rearrangement uses TRBV12-5 and TRBJ2-7, with D perhaps assigned TRBD1 or TRBD2 (5 bases each). The CDR3 DNA reads TGTGCTAGTGGAAATTCAGGGAGCGAGCAGTACTTC. It codes for CASGNSGSEQYF.